These T cell receptor beta chains were read from a single sample in a study of cytomegalovirus exposure and HLA in healthy donors. Generated by immunoSEQ multiplex PCR, the TCRdb table keeps only in-frame clones and is missing some. The table lists 130,000 or so clones, just under 80% of them singletons. Sequencing used PBMCs. These receptors were taken from a man aged 30 to 39 in good health and CMV-seronegative. Each CDR3 is given with its conserved first and last residue. The D gene is left open where the match is weak. A clone size is listed for some rows: how often the clone was seen (once, few, many), or a class if it is expanded.

cdr3_length d_call j_call clone_size v_call cdr3_nt cdr3_aa
13 NA TRBJ2-5 NA TRBV28 TGTGCCAGCAGTGGCAGGGTATTTGAGACCCAGTACTTC CASSGRVFETQYF
14 NA TRBJ1-1 NA TRBV7-9 TGTGCCAGCAGCTTAGTTCCAGGGCACACTGAAGCTTTCTTT CASSLVPGHTEAFF
16 TRBD2 TRBJ2-7 few TRBV10-3 TGTGCCATCAGCCAGGGACTAGCGGGGTCCTCCTACGAGCAGTACTTC CAISQGLAGSSYEQYF
15 TRBD2 TRBJ2-3 NA TRBV6-1 TGTGCCAGCAGTGGACTAGCGGGGGGGCCAGATACGCAGTATTTT CASSGLAGGPDTQYF
16 NA TRBJ2-1 NA TRBV5-8 TGTGCCAGCAGCTTCACAGGGACGAATTGGCACAATGAGCAGTTCTTC CASSFTGTNWHNEQFF
15 NA TRBJ1-1 once TRBV27 TGTGCCAGCAGTTCCATACAGTTACTGAACACTGAAGCTTTCTTT CASSSIQLLNTEAFF
15 TRBD1 TRBJ1-1 NA TRBV29-1 TGCAGCGGGAATGGGGCAGGGGGTGTGAACACTGAAGCTTTCTTT CSGNGAGGVNTEAFF
19 TRBD2 TRBJ2-3 NA TRBV7-6 TGTGCCAGCAGCTTAGCTACGCGGGGGATAAACCGAAGCACAGATACGCAGTATTTT CASSLATRGINRSTDTQYF
10 NA TRBJ1-2 NA TRBV2 TGTGCCAGCAGTCCTGATGGCTACACCTTC CASSPDGYTF
16 TRBD1 TRBJ1-4 NA TRBV28 TGTGCCAGCCGCGGCTCCTCGACAGGGGGCCATGAAAAACTGTTTTTT CASRGSSTGGHEKLFF
14 NA TRBJ2-7 NA TRBV6-6 TGTGCCAGCACATCGGGGGTCCTAAGAAACGAGCAGTACTTC CASTSGVLRNEQYF
12 NA TRBJ2-5 NA TRBV7-2 TGTGCCAGCAGCTTCCAGCAAGAGACCCAGTACTTC CASSFQQETQYF
14 TRBD1 TRBJ1-2 few TRBV13 TGTGCCAGCAGGCGACAGGGGGGAGGCTATGGCTACACCTTC CASRRQGGGYGYTF
14 TRBD1 TRBJ2-1 NA TRBV7-8 TGTGCCAGCAGCATAAGACAGGGGGGCAATGAGCAGTTCTTC CASSIRQGGNEQFF
13 NA TRBJ2-5 NA TRBV18 TGTGCCAGCTCCCGGACTTCCTCCAAGACCCAGTACTTC CASSRTSSKTQYF
16 TRBD1 TRBJ1-2 NA TRBV9 TGTGCCAGCAGCCAAGTGGACAGGGAGTCAAACTATGGCTACACCTTC CASSQVDRESNYGYTF
17 TRBD2 TRBJ2-3 NA TRBV4-1 TGCGCCAGCAGCCAAGATTATGCGGGGGGGCGTAAAGATACGCAGTATTTT CASSQDYAGGRKDTQYF
13 NA TRBJ1-5 NA TRBV7-2 TGTGCCAGCAGCTTATGGAGGAATCAGCCCCAGCATTTT CASSLWRNQPQHF
14 NA TRBJ2-2 NA TRBV6-6 TGTGCCACCTCTCCGGGACTCATCACCGGGGAGCTGTTTTTT CATSPGLITGELFF
14 NA TRBJ2-5 NA TRBV4-3 TGCGCCAGCAGCCACCCCGCGACTCCGGGGACCCAGTACTTC CASSHPATPGTQYF
18 TRBD1 TRBJ1-5 NA TRBV29-1 TGCAGCGTTGAAGTCAGCGACAGGGATTCGTTGGGCAATCAGCCCCAGCATTTT CSVEVSDRDSLGNQPQHF
17 NA TRBJ2-1 NA TRBV21-1 TGTGCCAGCAGCAAAGAGGGACAGGGAGTCTCCTACAATGAGCAGTTCTTC CASSKEGQGVSYNEQFF
13 NA TRBJ2-7 few TRBV5-4 TGTGCCAGCAGCTTGGACAGGGATGGGGAGCAGTACTTC CASSLDRDGEQYF
16 NA TRBJ2-7 NA TRBV9 TGTGCCAGCAGCGTAGCTCCGGCGGGAAAGTTTCTCGAGCAGTACTTC CASSVAPAGKFLEQYF
19 NA TRBJ1-2 once TRBV7-9 TGTGCCAGCAGCTCCACGCGCCCAACTCAACGAAGGGGGTTGAGTGGCTACACCTTC CASSSTRPTQRRGLSGYTF
17 TRBD2 TRBJ2-1 NA TRBV5-1 TGCGCCAGCAGCTTGAAGAGCGGGGGTTTCACCTACAATGAGCAGTTCTTC CASSLKSGGFTYNEQFF
17 TRBD1 TRBJ1-3 NA TRBV5-4 TGTGCCAGCAGTTCCGCCCGGGACAGGGGCTCTGGAAACACCATATATTTT CASSSARDRGSGNTIYF
14 NA TRBJ2-1 NA TRBV5-1 TGCGCCAGCAGCTTGGCCCATGGGGGGGCCGAGCAGTTCTTC CASSLAHGGAEQFF
14 NA TRBJ1-2 NA TRBV5-6 TGTGCCAGCAGCTTGTTCGGGGGGCCCTATGGCTACACCTTC CASSLFGGPYGYTF
15 NA TRBJ2-3 once TRBV25-1 TGTGCCAGCAGTGAATCATACAGTGGCACAGATACGCAGTATTTT CASSESYSGTDTQYF
17 TRBD2 TRBJ2-3 NA TRBV5-4 TGTGCCAGCAGCCCGGGCCCGGGACTAGAGTTTGGAGATACGCAGTATTTT CASSPGPGLEFGDTQYF